Included here is one T cell receptor beta chain sequence, with context. The target antigen is unknown. Since all of the isolated RNA was reverse transcribed, expressed TCRB transcripts were what got sequenced. The method was immunoSEQ multiplex PCR; TCRdb's version includes in-frame clones alone and lacks a portion of them. The sample shows a few hundred thousand clones, roughly 11% of them seen only once. This CDR3 contains 12 residues. Germline loops: CDR1 SEHNR, CDR2 FQNEAQ (reference sequence). Deletions cut 5 bases from V and 6 bases from J, with 8 bases between. The data derive from a study of beta chain features in type 1 diabetes. Study-level results: Among patients with Type 1 diabetes, TCRB CDR3s were moderately but significantly shorter in every one of the four CD4+ subsets. A PCR bias possibly favoring shorter templates would apply equally to patients and controls.

The receptor's source is a young man with type 1 diabetes. V usage is TRBV7-9 and J usage is TRBJ2-1; D perhaps matches TRBD1 (5 bases). The sample comprised naive CD4+ T cells from blood. The CDR3 DNA sequence: TGTGCCAGCAGCCGTGACAGCAATGAGCAGTTCTTC. Its translation: CASSRDSNEQFF.